The source of this TCR beta chain is a study of cytomegalovirus exposure and HLA in healthy donors. About this clone itself: Its antigen remains unidentified.

Notes on the study in general: Sequencing probably produced one cluster of sequence variants that were highly shared.

In the PCR, 60 Vbeta and 13 Jbeta primers were used. Sequenced by immunoSEQ multiplex PCR; TCRdb stores in-frame clones only, minus some. The table lists approximately 100,000 clones, under 80% of them singletons. Trimming at V came to 2 bases and at J to 6 bases, leaving 4 bases not matched to a gene. There are 14 residues in the CDR3. The germline V gene has CDR1 LNHDA and CDR2 SQIVND (reference sequence). This sequence joins TRBV19 and TRBJ2-7; 10 nucleotides agree with TRBD2. Sequences were obtained from PBMCs. This TCR was recovered from a woman between 50 and 59 years old in good health and CMV-seropositive. CDR3 amino acids: CASSIKGLAFEQYF. CDR3 DNA: TGTGCCAGTAGTATAAAGGGACTAGCGTTCGAGCAGTACTTC. Together with reference TRBV19 and TRBJ2-7, the CDR3 gives the full variable domain: DGGITQSPKYLFRKEGQNVTLSCEQNLNHDAMYWYRQDPGQGLRLIYYSQIVNDFQKGDIAEGYSVSREKKESFPLTVTSAQKNPTAFYLCASSIKGLAFEQYFGPGTRLTVT.